Below, one T cell receptor (beta chain) is given with its context. TCRdb analysed the 5' RACE reads with MiXCR anew, one entry per CDR3 protein. The sample holds 150,000 to 200,000 distinct CDR3 sequences, 20% to 25% seen once. The entry originates in a study of T-cell memory formation after mild COVID-19. This TCR derives from an adult woman who had mild COVID-19 (a few samples of this study predate the infection). Cell type and time point are not known. The sample taken for sequencing was PBMCs or a T cell subset sorted from them (not recorded which).

CDR3 sequence (DNA): TGCAGTGCCACAAACAGGGAAGAGTCAGATACGCAGTATTTT. Its protein is CSATNREESDTQYF. The V gene is TRBV20-1, the J gene TRBJ2-3; a possible D gene is TRBD1 (6 bases). The ends were cut back, 6 bases at V and 4 bases at J, with 17 bases in the middle. Germline CDR1 is DFQATT and CDR2 is SNEGSKA (reference sequence). This CDR3 region has 14 residues.